The present entry profiles one TCR beta chain with its context. This record comes from a study of blood T cell repertoires in COVID-19. Whole-study context: Sources were T cells, B-cell-depleted T cells, or PBMCs; the material itself was cDNA or gDNA.

The assay was immunoSEQ multiplex PCR, and TCRdb's table has in-frame clones only and misses some. The table records under 500,000 clones, 75% to 90% of them present only once. Assignments of participants to cohorts depended upon their own reported clinical history. All recovered Cohort 3 donors got two negative PCRs, got clearance, or saw symptom resolution. V lost 5 bases to trimming and J lost 2 bases, with 9 bases between them. The CDR3 spans 13 residues. The origin of this receptor is a man under 40 who had recovered from COVID-19. The chain joins TRBV12-3 or TRBV12-4 to TRBJ1-2, with D unclear. Source material: PBMCs or T cells enriched from blood (not recorded which). This CDR3 reads CASSPGVNYGYTF. For the CDR3, the DNA is TGTGCCAGCAGTCCCGGGGTAAACTATGGCTACACCTTC.